These T cell receptor beta chains were read from a single sample in a study of blood T cell repertoires in COVID-19. Assay: immunoSEQ multiplex PCR; the TCRdb copy retains only in-frame clones and omits some. Of about 220,000 clones in the sample, roughly 88% were seen once. Sequencing input: PBMCs or T cells enriched from blood (not recorded which). Receptors originate from a woman aged 35 to 49 with acute COVID-19. Both conserved end residues are part of each CDR3. Each record gives: clone size, D gene, V gene, J gene, CDR3 DNA, CDR3 protein. A D gene is named only where the DNA matches it firmly. The size field is filled for only some rows; it gives once, few, many or a size class.

.,.,TRBV7-9,TRBJ2-1,TGTGCCAGCACCCCCGGGGACTGGCACTACAATGAGCAGTTCTTC,CASTPGDWHYNEQFF
.,.,TRBV18,TRBJ2-1,TGTGCCAGCTCGCTTTCCGGGACAAGGAACAATGAGCAGTTCTTC,CASSLSGTRNNEQFF
.,.,TRBV5-1,TRBJ1-4,TGCGCCAGCAGCTTGTTGGGCAGGGGAGATGAAAAACTGTTTTTT,CASSLLGRGDEKLFF
.,.,TRBV5-1,TRBJ1-1,TGCGCCAGCAGCTTGGCAGCGGGGAACCTTGAAGCTTTCTTT,CASSLAAGNLEAFF
.,.,TRBV25-1,TRBJ2-7,TGTGCCAGCAGCTTCCCCCAGGGCTACGAGCAGTACTTC,CASSFPQGYEQYF
.,.,TRBV27,TRBJ1-3,TGTGCCAGCAGTTCCCGGGATCGCAACACCATATATTTT,CASSSRDRNTIYF
.,TRBD1,TRBV5-1,TRBJ1-4,TGCGCCAGCAGCTTGGCAGGGGGCGTTGGGAGCGAAAAACTGTTTTTT,CASSLAGGVGSEKLFF
.,TRBD2,TRBV11-2,TRBJ2-5,TGTGCCAGCAGCTTCGGGACTAGCGAGCAAGAGACCCAGTACTTC,CASSFGTSEQETQYF
few,.,TRBV6-1,TRBJ2-1,TGTGCCAGCAGTGAAGCGCTTGAGGTTTACAATGAGCAGTTCTTC,CASSEALEVYNEQFF
few,TRBD1,TRBV15,TRBJ1-2,TGTGCCACCAGCAGAGAGACAGGGAGCTATGGCTACACCTTC,CATSRETGSYGYTF
.,.,TRBV5-1,TRBJ1-1,TGCGCCAGCACCCAAGTCCCAGGGTCGAACACTGAAGCTTTCTTT,CASTQVPGSNTEAFF
.,TRBD1,TRBV3-1/TRBV3-2,TRBJ1-5,TGTGCCAGCAGCCAAGGGACAGGTAGCAATCAGCCCCAGCATTTT,CASSQGTGSNQPQHF
.,TRBD1,TRBV29-1,TRBJ1-2,TGCAGCGTTGAGGGGACAGGGACTTATGGCTACACCTTC,CSVEGTGTYGYTF
few,.,TRBV29-1,TRBJ2-2,TGCAGCGGACGGGAACAGACGCCGACCGGGGAGCTGTTTTTT,CSGREQTPTGELFF
.,TRBD1,TRBV4-1,TRBJ2-1,TGCGCCAGCAGCCTAATTCTTAAGGAGACAGGGGGACGGAATGAGCAGTTCTTC,CASSLILKETGGRNEQFF
.,.,TRBV7-9,TRBJ2-2,TGTGCCAGCAGCTTTCTAGCTAGCAAGGCCGGGGAGCTGTTTTTT,CASSFLASKAGELFF
.,.,TRBV3-1/TRBV3-2,TRBJ1-1,TGTGCCAGCAGCGGATCAGGGCTTGAAGCTTTCTTT,CASSGSGLEAFF
.,TRBD1,TRBV24-1,TRBJ1-5,TGTGCCACCAGTGATCACAGGGGTTCGGGCAATCAGCCCCAGCATTTT,CATSDHRGSGNQPQHF
.,.,TRBV7-8,TRBJ1-6,TGTGCCACACACTCGGACATCTTACATAATTCACCCCTCCACTTT,CATHSDILHNSPLHF
few,TRBD1,TRBV11-2,TRBJ2-1,TGTGCCAGCAGCCCAGAACCCACAGGGGTGGAGGAGTTCTTC,CASSPEPTGVEEFF
.,.,TRBV6-5,TRBJ1-1,TGTGCCAGCAAGGGGCGGGGATTCACTGAAGCTTTCTTT,CASKGRGFTEAFF
.,.,TRBV25-1,TRBJ2-2,TGTGCCAGCAGTGCCACAGGGGACTGGGTCGGGGAGCTGTTTTTT,CASSATGDWVGELFF
.,.,TRBV10-3,TRBJ2-5,TGTGCCATCAGTGAGTCTCTGGGAGGAAAGACCCAGTACTTC,CAISESLGGKTQYF
once,TRBD2,TRBV7-2,TRBJ2-3,TGTGCCAGCAGCTTCGGGACTAGCGGGAGTAGGGATACGCAGTATTTT,CASSFGTSGSRDTQYF
.,.,TRBV5-1,TRBJ1-2,TGCGCCAGCAGCTTGGGAGGGGGTGCTGGCTACACCTTC,CASSLGGGAGYTF
.,.,TRBV11-3,TRBJ2-3,TGTGCCAGCAGCTCGACAGCTAATACGCAGTATTTT,CASSSTANTQYF
.,TRBD1,TRBV18,TRBJ1-6,TGTGCCAGCTCACCCGGGACAGGAGATACAAATAAGTCACCCCTCCACTTT,CASSPGTGDTNKSPLHF
.,.,TRBV3-1/TRBV3-2,TRBJ1-2,TGTGCCAGCAGCCAAGATTGGCTGCCGAAGGGCTACACCTTC,CASSQDWLPKGYTF
.,.,TRBV4-3,TRBJ1-2,TGCGCCAGCAGCCAAGATACGGTAACTGGGGGCCAGAACTATGGCTACACCTTC,CASSQDTVTGGQNYGYTF
.,TRBD2,TRBV9,TRBJ2-5,TGTGCCAGCAGCGCCGGGACTAGGCAAGAGACCCAGTACTTC,CASSAGTRQETQYF
.,.,TRBV9,TRBJ2-2,TGTGCCAGCAGCGTAGTAGGGAGCGGGGAGCTGTTTTTT,CASSVVGSGELFF
.,TRBD1,TRBV2,TRBJ1-1,TGTGCCAGCAGGGGTCAGGGGGTTGGATCTGAAGCTTTCTTT,CASRGQGVGSEAFF
.,.,TRBV25-1,TRBJ1-1,TGTGCCAGCAGTGAGACAGGCTACACTGAAGCTTTCTTT,CASSETGYTEAFF
.,TRBD1,TRBV18,TRBJ1-4,TGTGCCAGCTCATACACGCAGGGGGGAGTCGTCTTCGAAAAACTGTTTTTT,CASSYTQGGVVFEKLFF
.,.,TRBV12-1,TRBJ2-7,TGTGCCAGCAGCTTCAACTACGAGCAGTACTTC,CASSFNYEQYF
.,.,TRBV24-1,TRBJ1-5,TGTGCCACCAGTGACCCTCGACAGGGCAATCAGCCCCAGCATTTT,CATSDPRQGNQPQHF
.,.,TRBV11-2,TRBJ1-6,TGTGCCAGCACCCCCATGGGGGCTGGTTCACCCCTCCACTTT,CASTPMGAGSPLHF
.,TRBD1,TRBV5-1,TRBJ2-7,TGCGCCAGCAGCTTTGAGCGAGGGTCAGGGGGTGAGGAGCAGTACTTC,CASSFERGSGGEEQYF
.,TRBD1,TRBV5-1,TRBJ1-1,TGCGCCAGCAGCTTACCGGGACAGGGAAATGGGAACACTGAAGCTTTCTTT,CASSLPGQGNGNTEAFF
few,TRBD2,TRBV9,TRBJ2-1,TGTGCCAGCAGCGCGTTGTACTGGACTAGCGGGAGCTCCTACAATGAGCAGTTCTTC,CASSALYWTSGSSYNEQFF
.,TRBD1,TRBV5-6,TRBJ2-5,TGTGCCAGCAGGGCCGGGACAGGGGGTGGGGAGACCCAGTACTTC,CASRAGTGGGETQYF
.,TRBD2,TRBV5-1,TRBJ2-5,TGCGCCAGCAGCGTACGGACTAGCGGGGGGGCGGAGACCCAGTACTTC,CASSVRTSGGAETQYF
.,.,TRBV11-2,TRBJ1-1,TGTGCCAGCAGCTTGGGACTGCTAAACACTGAAGCTTTCTTT,CASSLGLLNTEAFF
.,.,TRBV10-3,TRBJ2-1,TGTGCCATCAGTGAGTCGGGGGGTGTCGGTGAGCAGTTCTTC,CAISESGGVGEQFF
.,TRBD1,TRBV10-3,TRBJ2-1,TGTGCCATCACTCCGGGACAGGGCTATGCGGATGAGCAGTTCTTC,CAITPGQGYADEQFF
.,.,TRBV11-3,TRBJ1-1,TGTGCCAGCAGTAACGGGGGAACTGAAGCTTTCTTT,CASSNGGTEAFF
few,.,TRBV3-1/TRBV3-2,TRBJ2-3,TGTGCCTCCTCCCTTTCCGGGGGTGCAGATACGCAGTATTTT,CASSLSGGADTQYF
.,.,TRBV2,TRBJ2-1,TGTGCCAGCAGTGTCGGGGGGCCATACAATGAGCAGTTCTTC,CASSVGGPYNEQFF
once,TRBD1,TRBV19,TRBJ1-5,TGTGCCAGTAGTATAGGCGTACCGTCGACAGGGTTCAATCAGCCCCAGCATTTT,CASSIGVPSTGFNQPQHF
.,.,TRBV2,TRBJ2-3,TGTGCCAGCAGTGGGGCGGATACGCAGTATTTT,CASSGADTQYF
.,.,TRBV10-3,TRBJ1-2,TGTGCCACCACCCCGGGAAGTGTCCAGGGGATCTATGGCTACACCTTC,CATTPGSVQGIYGYTF
.,.,TRBV19,TRBJ2-7,TGTGCCAGTAAGGGCAGGGAAAACGAGCAGTACTTC,CASKGRENEQYF
few,.,TRBV10-1,TRBJ2-1,TGCGCCAGCAGTGAGATCCCCGGGGAGCGAAGCAATGAGCAGTTCTTC,CASSEIPGERSNEQFF
.,.,TRBV7-8,TRBJ1-2,TGTGCCAGCAGCCAGGGGATCTATGGCTACACCTTC,CASSQGIYGYTF
.,TRBD1,TRBV10-2,TRBJ1-5,TGCGCCAGCAGTGAGAGGACAGGAGGACCCCAGCATTTT,CASSERTGGPQHF
.,TRBD1,TRBV6-5,TRBJ1-2,TGTGCCAGCAGTTACCAGACAGGGGGAAAGTATGGCTACACCTTC,CASSYQTGGKYGYTF
once,TRBD2,TRBV9,TRBJ2-5,TGTGCCAGCAGCCCAACTAGCGGGGGGGCCTGGGAGACCCAGTACTTC,CASSPTSGGAWETQYF
.,TRBD1,TRBV29-1,TRBJ2-5,TGCAGCGTTGAATTCCCAGGGGGAGAAGAGACCCAGTACTTC,CSVEFPGGEETQYF
.,.,TRBV5-4,TRBJ1-1,TGTGCCAGCAGCTTAGACGAGGACACTGAAGCTTTCTTT,CASSLDEDTEAFF
.,.,TRBV5-4,TRBJ1-2,TGTGCCAGCAGCTTGGGCGGACAGTCGCCAACTAGCTATGGCTACACCTTC,CASSLGGQSPTSYGYTF